This note documents a single T cell receptor (beta chain) sequence. The CDR3 length is 13 residues. The V and J ends lost 6 bases and 9 bases, in that order; junction bases with no gene match: 9. Germline CDR1 reads MDHEN; CDR2 reads SYDVKM. The source of the sample is a study of graft-versus-host responses after intestinal transplantation. Study details: Every recipient had anti-thymocyte globulin induction and three to four years of tacrolimus plus steroids.

Clones were read by immunoSEQ multiplex PCR, and TCRdb kept only the in-frame ones, dropping some. The sample lists about 24,000 clones, almost 40% occurring once. The sequence was collected from a human patient who received an intestinal transplant. This chain uses TRBV28 with TRBJ1-2; 8 nucleotides match TRBD1. Sequenced here: alloreactive CD4+ T cells from a mixed lymphocyte reaction culture, sampled before intestinal transplant. This sample's subset: CFSE-low proliferating T cells sorted from roughly six-day pre-transplant mixed lymphocyte reaction (GvH or HvG direction). The DNA for the CDR3 is TGTGCCAGCAGCCTGGGACAGGCGTTAAGCTACACCTTC. Its translation: CASSLGQALSYTF.